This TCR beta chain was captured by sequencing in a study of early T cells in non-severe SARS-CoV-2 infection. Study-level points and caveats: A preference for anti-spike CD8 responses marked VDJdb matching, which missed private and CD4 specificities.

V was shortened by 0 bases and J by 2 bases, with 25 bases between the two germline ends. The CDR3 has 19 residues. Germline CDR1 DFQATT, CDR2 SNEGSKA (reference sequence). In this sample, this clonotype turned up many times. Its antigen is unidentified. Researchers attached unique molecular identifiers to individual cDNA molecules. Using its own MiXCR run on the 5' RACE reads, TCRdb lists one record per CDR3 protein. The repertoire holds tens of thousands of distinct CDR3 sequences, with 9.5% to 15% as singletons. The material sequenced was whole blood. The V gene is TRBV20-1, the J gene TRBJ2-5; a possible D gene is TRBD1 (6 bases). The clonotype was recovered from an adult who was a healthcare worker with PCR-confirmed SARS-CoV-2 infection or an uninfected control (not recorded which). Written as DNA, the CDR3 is TGCAGTGCTAGAGATCAGGCAACGGGGACATACCGACTTCAAGAGACCCAGTACTTC. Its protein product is CSARDQATGTYRLQETQYF.